This T cell receptor beta chain stems from a study of CD8+CD57+ T cells in acquired aplastic anemia. Study at large: Some 10 million reads were obtained on average for healthy donor CD4+ cells.

The template for TCR beta VDJ and CDR3 sequence profiling was genomic DNA. TCRdb independently ran MiXCR on the reads; one entry per CDR3 protein. In the table there are around 170,000 distinct CDR3 sequences, roughly 63% of which are singletons. The sample holds a few counts of this clonotype. The clonotype was recovered from a human donor in good health. The sample was sorted CD4+, CD8+, or CD8+CD57+ T cells (not recorded which) from PBMCs.

The DNA for the CDR3 is TGTGCCAGCAGCTCACATCGGTATGGCTACACCTTC. This encodes CASSSHRYGYTF. The chain recombines TRBV7-2 with TRBJ1-2; unclear D gene. This CDR3 is 12 amino acids long. The germline gives CDR1 SGHTA, CDR2 FQGNSA. V lost 4 bases and J 5 bases, leaving 8 bases between the germline ends.